This is a list of T cell receptor beta chains from one sample in a study of cytomegalovirus exposure and HLA in healthy donors. TCRdb keeps only in-frame clones here, not all; method: immunoSEQ multiplex PCR. The sample carries about 70,000 clones, 74% recorded once. The sample was PBMCs. The receptors originated from a woman aged 55 to 70 in good health and CMV-seropositive. CDR3s include the opening cysteine and the closing phenylalanine or tryptophan. D genes are given only for firm matches. Size tells how often a clone was seen (once, few, many) or the class of an expanded clone, and some rows leave it out.

d_gene | abundance | j_gene | v_gene | CDR3aa | CDR3nt
. | . | TRBJ1-1 | TRBV10-2 | CASSRYRDLHTEAFF | TGCGCCAGCAGCAGATACAGGGATCTCCACACTGAAGCTTTCTTT
TRBD2 | . | TRBJ2-7 | TRBV7-8 | CASSSRAGTSAGQYF | TGTGCCAGCAGCAGCCGTGCCGGGACTAGCGCGGGGCAGTACTTC
. | . | TRBJ1-3 | TRBV12-5 | CASGLVPRGTLINMYF | TGTGCTAGTGGTTTGGTACCTCGCGGAACTTTGATCAATATGTATTTT
. | few | TRBJ1-5 | TRBV7-6 | CASSLAGEKQPQHF | TGTGCCAGCAGCTTAGCAGGGGAAAAGCAGCCCCAGCATTTT
. | . | TRBJ1-5 | TRBV27 | CASSSAGFNQPQHF | TGTGCCAGCAGTTCCGCAGGGTTCAATCAGCCCCAGCATTTT
TRBD1 | . | TRBJ2-2 | TRBV27 | CASNRQGTGELFF | TGTGCCAGCAACCGACAGGGGACCGGGGAGCTGTTTTTT
. | . | TRBJ1-5 | TRBV2 | CASSEGAGAGQPQHF | TGTGCCAGCAGTGAAGGGGCAGGGGCCGGTCAGCCCCAGCATTTT
TRBD1 | . | TRBJ2-7 | TRBV30 | CAWSFTDRGWPYEQYF | TGTGCCTGGAGTTTTACCGACAGGGGATGGCCCTACGAGCAGTACTTC
TRBD1 | . | TRBJ1-1 | TRBV30 | CAWRRTGGASEAFF | TGTGCCTGGAGGAGGACAGGGGGCGCCTCTGAAGCTTTCTTT
TRBD2 | . | TRBJ2-1 | TRBV9 | CASSGSGLAGIKDYNEQFF | TGTGCCAGCAGCGGATCGGGACTAGCGGGGATAAAAGACTACAATGAGCAGTTCTTC
TRBD1 | . | TRBJ1-2 | TRBV10-3 | CAINSPGQGDYGYTF | TGTGCCATCAACAGTCCGGGACAGGGTGACTATGGCTACACCTTC
TRBD1 | . | TRBJ1-1 | TRBV5-1 | CASSLSYPSGTGTREAFF | TGCGCCAGCAGCTTGAGTTATCCATCCGGGACAGGGACCCGTGAAGCTTTCTTT
TRBD2 | . | TRBJ2-7 | TRBV28 | CASSQRGVSYEQYF | TGTGCCAGCAGTCAGCGGGGAGTGTCCTACGAGCAGTACTTC
. | once | TRBJ1-3 | TRBV9 | CASSVDWGGLGNTIYF | TGTGCCAGCAGCGTAGACTGGGGGGGCCTTGGAAACACCATATATTTT
. | . | TRBJ1-4 | TRBV19 | CASRTGGGNEKLFF | TGTGCCAGTAGAACTGGGGGAGGAAATGAAAAACTGTTTTTT
. | . | TRBJ2-7 | TRBV7-9 | CASSLVSFEQYF | TGTGCCAGCAGCTTAGTGTCGTTTGAGCAGTACTTC
. | . | TRBJ2-2 | TRBV5-1 | CASSFGGLNTGELFF | TGCGCCAGCAGCTTTGGGGGCTTGAACACCGGGGAGCTGTTTTTT
TRBD2 | . | TRBJ2-3 | TRBV29-1 | CSGSGGADTQYF | TGCAGCGGTAGCGGGGGTGCAGATACGCAGTATTTT
. | . | TRBJ1-5 | TRBV30 | CAWRGQGGQPQHF | TGTGCCTGGAGGGGGCAGGGAGGTCAGCCCCAGCATTTT
. | . | TRBJ2-5 | TRBV6-5 | CASFAALRETQYF | TGTGCCAGTTTCGCTGCTCTACGCGAGACCCAGTACTTC
TRBD2 | . | TRBJ2-3 | TRBV25-1 | CASSEYVTGGLDTQYF | TGTGCCAGCAGTGAATATGTGACGGGGGGATTAGATACGCAGTATTTT
TRBD2 | . | TRBJ2-7 | TRBV6-6 | CASRASGGSYEQYF | TGTGCCAGCAGGGCTAGCGGGGGCTCCTACGAGCAGTACTTC
. | . | TRBJ1-4 | TRBV19 | CASSPRTAEKLFF | TGTGCCAGTAGTCCCCGGACTGCGGAAAAACTGTTTTTT
TRBD1 | . | TRBJ2-2 | TRBV2 | CASSEELLAGGYGELFF | TGTGCCAGCAGTGAAGAGCTACTAGCAGGGGGCTACGGGGAGCTGTTTTTT
TRBD2 | . | TRBJ2-3 | TRBV5-1 | CASSSLMAGVTDTQYF | TGCGCCAGCAGCTCCCTTATGGCGGGGGTCACAGATACGCAGTATTTT
TRBD1 | . | TRBJ1-3 | TRBV5-1 | CASSLDYRGTSIIKSGNTIYF | TGCGCCAGCAGCTTGGACTACAGGGGAACCTCGATTATCAAATCTGGAAACACCATATATTTT
TRBD1 | . | TRBJ2-1 | TRBV7-9 | CASSLGTAYNEQFF | TGTGCCAGCAGCCTAGGGACAGCCTACAATGAGCAGTTCTTC
. | few | TRBJ2-2 | TRBV6-5 | CASTPKNTGELFF | TGTGCCAGCACCCCTAAGAACACCGGGGAGCTGTTTTTT
. | . | TRBJ1-1 | TRBV21-1 | CASSTGQQNTEAFF | TGTGCCAGCAGCACGGGACAGCAGAACACTGAAGCTTTCTTT
TRBD2 | . | TRBJ2-1 | TRBV18 | CASSPPGRGYNEQFF | TGTGCCAGCTCACCACCGGGGCGGGGGTACAATGAGCAGTTCTTC
TRBD1 | . | TRBJ1-2 | TRBV7-9 | CASSRGQEIGGYTF | TGTGCCAGCAGCCGGGGACAGGAAATAGGAGGCTACACCTTC
TRBD1 | . | TRBJ1-2 | TRBV7-8 | CASSSIQGAVGYTF | TGTGCCAGCAGCTCTATACAGGGGGCAGTTGGCTACACCTTC
. | . | TRBJ1-1 | TRBV5-1 | CASSLGGGAGTEAFF | TGCGCCAGCAGCTTGGGGGGGGGCGCGGGCACTGAAGCTTTCTTT
TRBD1 | . | TRBJ2-3 | TRBV5-1 | CASSSGQTSTDTQYF | TGCGCCAGCAGCTCGGGACAGACAAGCACAGATACGCAGTATTTT
TRBD1 | . | TRBJ1-2 | TRBV30 | CAWSRNPGQALHGYTF | TGTGCCTGGAGTCGAAACCCGGGACAGGCCCTTCATGGCTACACCTTC
TRBD2 | . | TRBJ2-1 | TRBV2 | CASCGGLGDEQFF | TGTGCCAGTTGCGGGGGACTGGGCGATGAGCAGTTCTTC
. | . | TRBJ1-1 | TRBV27 | CASSWGGRNTEAFF | TGTGCCAGCAGTTGGGGCGGACGGAACACTGAAGCTTTCTTT
TRBD1 | . | TRBJ1-4 | TRBV18 | CASSTDRRGNEKLFF | TGTGCCAGCTCAACGGACAGGCGAGGGAATGAAAAACTGTTTTTT
. | . | TRBJ1-1 | TRBV19 | CASSRRRNTEAFF | TGTGCCAGTAGTAGACGGAGGAACACTGAAGCTTTCTTT
. | . | TRBJ2-1 | TRBV19 | CASTPSGNEQFF | TGTGCCAGTACCCCGAGCGGCAATGAGCAGTTCTTC
. | . | TRBJ2-6 | TRBV19 | CASTTGVGANVLTF | TGTGCCAGTACCACCGGGGTTGGGGCCAACGTCCTGACTTTC
. | . | TRBJ1-1 | TRBV11-2 | CASSLGGDTEAFF | TGTGCCAGCAGCTTAGGGGGGGACACTGAAGCTTTCTTT
. | . | TRBJ1-2 | TRBV19 | CASSPHSYGYTF | TGTGCCAGTAGTCCACACAGCTATGGCTACACCTTC
TRBD1 | . | TRBJ1-2 | TRBV5-1 | CASSSDRGRNYGYTF | TGCGCCAGCAGCTCAGATAGGGGGCGCAACTATGGCTACACCTTC
TRBD1 | . | TRBJ1-5 | TRBV30 | CAWSWTGGHQPQHF | TGTGCCTGGAGTTGGACAGGGGGTCACCAGCCCCAGCATTTT
TRBD1 | . | TRBJ2-7 | TRBV2 | CASSGGTGFYEQYF | TGTGCCAGCAGTGGGGGGACAGGTTTCTACGAGCAGTACTTC
TRBD1 | . | TRBJ1-2 | TRBV30 | CAWRDRSNYGYTF | TGTGCCTGGAGGGACAGGAGTAACTATGGCTACACCTTC
TRBD2 | . | TRBJ2-1 | TRBV6-5 | CASSYSSGRSNEQFF | TGTGCCAGCAGTTACTCTAGCGGGAGAAGCAATGAGCAGTTCTTC
TRBD1 | . | TRBJ1-6 | TRBV4-1 | CASSQEFGTGNSPLHF | TGCGCCAGCAGCCAAGAATTTGGGACAGGGAATTCACCCCTCCACTTT
. | . | TRBJ2-1 | TRBV2 | CASSPDREYNEQFF | TGTGCCAGCAGTCCTGACCGGGAGTACAATGAGCAGTTCTTC
. | few | TRBJ1-5 | TRBV19 | CASSTGQSNQPQHF | TGTGCCAGTAGTACCGGACAGAGCAATCAGCCCCAGCATTTT
. | . | TRBJ1-1 | TRBV6-1 | CASSESPGGTEAFF | TGTGCCAGCAGTGAAAGCCCGGGAGGCACTGAAGCTTTCTTT